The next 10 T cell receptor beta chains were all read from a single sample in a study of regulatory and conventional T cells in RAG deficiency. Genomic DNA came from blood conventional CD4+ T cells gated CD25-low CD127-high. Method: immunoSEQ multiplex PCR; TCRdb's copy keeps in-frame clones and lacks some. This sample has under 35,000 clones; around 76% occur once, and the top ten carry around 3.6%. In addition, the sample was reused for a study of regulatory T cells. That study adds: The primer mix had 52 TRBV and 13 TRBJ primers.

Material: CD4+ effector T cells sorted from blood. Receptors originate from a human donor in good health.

CDR3 amino acids: CASSLATSGGQNTQYF. The CDR3 bases are TGCGCCAGCAGCTTGGCGACTAGCGGGGGTCAGAATACGCAGTATTTT. This chain links TRBV5-1 with TRBJ2-3; 12 bases fit TRBD2. This CDR3 has 16 amino acids. The germline CDR1 and CDR2 sequences are SGHRS and YFSETQ. V dropped 0 bases and J dropped 7; count of bases not matched to a gene: 6.

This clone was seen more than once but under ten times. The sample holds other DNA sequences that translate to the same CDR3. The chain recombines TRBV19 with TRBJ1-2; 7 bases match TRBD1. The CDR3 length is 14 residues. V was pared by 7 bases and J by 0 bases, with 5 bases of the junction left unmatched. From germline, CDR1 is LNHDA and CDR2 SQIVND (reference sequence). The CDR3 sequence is CASTPGQSNYGYTF. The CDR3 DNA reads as TGTGCCAGTACACCGGGACAGTCTAACTATGGCTACACCTTC.

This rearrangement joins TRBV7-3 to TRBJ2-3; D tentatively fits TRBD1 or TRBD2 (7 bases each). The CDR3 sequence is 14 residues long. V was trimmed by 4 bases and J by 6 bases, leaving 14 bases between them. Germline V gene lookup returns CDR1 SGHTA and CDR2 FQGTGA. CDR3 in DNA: TGTGCCAGCAGCTCAGGGGGGGCTTCTGATACGCAGTATTTT. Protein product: CASSSGGASDTQYF.

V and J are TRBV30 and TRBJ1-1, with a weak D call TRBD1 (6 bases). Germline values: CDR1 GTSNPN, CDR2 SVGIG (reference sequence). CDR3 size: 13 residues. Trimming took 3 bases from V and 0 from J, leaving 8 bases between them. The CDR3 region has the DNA TGTGCCTGGAGAGGACAGCTGAACACTGAAGCTTTCTTT. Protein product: CAWRGQLNTEAFF.

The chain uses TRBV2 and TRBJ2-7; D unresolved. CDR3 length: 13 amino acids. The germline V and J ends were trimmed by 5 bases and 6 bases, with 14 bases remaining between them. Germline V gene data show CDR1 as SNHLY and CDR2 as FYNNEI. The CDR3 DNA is TGTGCCAGCAGTCGAGTGATTCTAGGCGAGCAGTACTTC. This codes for CASSRVILGEQYF.

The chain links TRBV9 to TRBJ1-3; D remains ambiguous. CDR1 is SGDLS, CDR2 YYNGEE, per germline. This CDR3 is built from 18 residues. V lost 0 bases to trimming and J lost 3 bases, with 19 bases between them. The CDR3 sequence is CASSVDSYQALGGNTIYF. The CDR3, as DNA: TGTGCCAGCAGCGTAGATTCCTATCAGGCTCTCGGTGGAAACACCATATATTTT.

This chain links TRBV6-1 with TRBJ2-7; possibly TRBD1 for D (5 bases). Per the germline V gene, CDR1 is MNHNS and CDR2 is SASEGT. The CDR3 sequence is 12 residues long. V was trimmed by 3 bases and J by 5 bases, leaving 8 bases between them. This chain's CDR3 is CASSDRAHEQYF. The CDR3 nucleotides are TGTGCCAGCAGTGACAGGGCCCACGAGCAGTACTTC.

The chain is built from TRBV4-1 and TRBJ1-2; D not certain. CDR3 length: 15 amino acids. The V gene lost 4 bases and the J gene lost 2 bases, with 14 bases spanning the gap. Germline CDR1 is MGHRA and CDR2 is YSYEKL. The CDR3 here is CASSRSGIPNYGYTF. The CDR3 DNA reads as TGCGCCAGCAGCCGATCAGGCATACCGAACTATGGCTACACCTTC.

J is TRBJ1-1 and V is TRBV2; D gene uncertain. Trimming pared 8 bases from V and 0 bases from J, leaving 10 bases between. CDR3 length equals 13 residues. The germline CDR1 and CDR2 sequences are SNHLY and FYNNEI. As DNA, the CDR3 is TGTGCCAGCTTTGCAGAGATGAACACTGAAGCTTTCTTT. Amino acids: CASFAEMNTEAFF.

The CDR3: CASATSSGKSYEQYF. The DNA for the CDR3 is TGTGCCAGCGCTACTTCTAGCGGGAAATCCTACGAGCAGTACTTC. The chain recombines TRBV9 with TRBJ2-7; TRBD2 matches 9 bases. Germline V gene data show CDR1 as SGDLS and CDR2 as YYNGEE. The CDR3 consists of 15 residues. J gave up 1 base and V 7 bases, and 9 bases lay outside the gene matches.